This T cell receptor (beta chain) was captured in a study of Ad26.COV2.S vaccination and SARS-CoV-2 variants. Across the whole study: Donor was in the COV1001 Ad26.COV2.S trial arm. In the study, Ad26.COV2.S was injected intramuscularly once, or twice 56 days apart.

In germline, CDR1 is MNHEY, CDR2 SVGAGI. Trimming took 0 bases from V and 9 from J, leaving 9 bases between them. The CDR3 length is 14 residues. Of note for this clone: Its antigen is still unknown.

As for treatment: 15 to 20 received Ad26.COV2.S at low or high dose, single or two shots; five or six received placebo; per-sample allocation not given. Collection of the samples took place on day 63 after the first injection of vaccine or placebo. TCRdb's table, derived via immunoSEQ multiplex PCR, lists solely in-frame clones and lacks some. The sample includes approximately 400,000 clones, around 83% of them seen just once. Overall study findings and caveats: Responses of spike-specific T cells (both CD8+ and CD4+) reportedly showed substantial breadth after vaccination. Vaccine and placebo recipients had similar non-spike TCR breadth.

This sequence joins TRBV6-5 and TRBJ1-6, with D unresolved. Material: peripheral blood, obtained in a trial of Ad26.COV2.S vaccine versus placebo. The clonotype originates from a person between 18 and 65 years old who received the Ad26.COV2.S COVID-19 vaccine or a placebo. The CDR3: CASSYSIEGSPLHF. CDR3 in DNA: TGTGCCAGCAGTTACTCGATTGAGGGTTCACCCCTCCACTTT.